Listed here are 9 T cell receptor beta chains from one sample, sequenced in a study of T cells after somatic rescue of genetic block (dated by TCRdb to the early 2020s). The library was made by the immunoSEQ multiplex PCR assay. TCRdb stores this immuneACCESS table with in-frame sequences only. Part of the clones is absent; in the studies checked, under half of the shortfall reflects unresolved V genes, and no reason is known for the rest. This sample comprises fewer than 150,000 clones, 80% to 95% of them detected only once. 1.4% to 1.5% of the sample lies in the top ten. The sample consisted of peripheral blood mononuclear cells (PBMCs). The receptors originated from a woman aged 18 to 35.

This chain links TRBV30 with TRBJ2-1; TRBD2 matches 10 bases. V dropped 1 base and J dropped 0; count of bases not matched to a gene: 6. Germline V CDR1 and CDR2: GTSNPN, SVGIG (reference sequence). The CDR3 consists of 17 residues. The CDR3 DNA follows: TGTGCCTGGAGTGATCTAGCGGGGGTTCCCTCCTACAATGAGCAGTTCTTC. It translates to CAWSDLAGVPSYNEQFF.

The V call is TRBV7-9, the J call TRBJ1-1; D unclear. The CDR3 has 17 amino acids. Germline assignment: CDR1 SEHNR and CDR2 FQNEAQ (reference sequence). V was shortened by 6 bases and J by 6 bases, with 26 bases between the two germline ends. As DNA, the CDR3 is TGTGCCAGCAGGCCCGGGATCTCTCCGCCGGCGTTCGCTGAAGCTTTCTTT. The encoded protein is CASRPGISPPAFAEAFF. Looking up the rest from reference TRBV7-9 and TRBJ1-1 gives the full variable domain: DTGVSQNPRHKITKRGQNVTFRCDPISEHNRLYWYRQTLGQGPEFLTYFQNEAQLEKSRLLSDRFSAERPKGSFSTLEIQRTEQGDSAMYLCASRPGISPPAFAEAFFGQGTRLTVV.

The rearrangement joins TRBV7-8 to TRBJ2-2; 15 bases are shared with TRBD2. V lost 0 bases and J lost 5; bases outside the gene matches: 10. CDR3 length: 20 residues. Germline-derived CDR1 and CDR2 are SGHVS and FQNEAQ. This CDR3 reads CASSLAPGLAGGPRTGELFF. The CDR3 DNA sequence: TGTGCCAGCAGCTTAGCCCCCGGACTAGCGGGGGGGCCTCGAACCGGGGAGCTGTTTTTT.

The gene calls are TRBV7-9 and TRBJ2-7; TRBD1 might be the D (5 bases). Germline lookup yields CDR1 SEHNR and CDR2 FQNEAQ (reference sequence). V gave up 4 bases and J gave up 1 base, with 8 bases separating them. CDR3 length: 13 amino acids. CDR3 amino acids: CASSSTGSYEQYF. DNA of the CDR3: TGTGCCAGCAGCTCCACAGGATCCTACGAGCAGTACTTC.

The CDR3: CASSLEWDTLNTEAFF. CDR3 sequence (DNA): TGCGCCAGCAGCTTGGAGTGGGACACCTTGAACACTGAAGCTTTCTTT. V usage is TRBV5-1 and J usage is TRBJ1-1; D may be TRBD1 (6 bases). CDR3 length: 16 amino acids. V lost 0 bases and J lost 0, with 12 bases in between. Germline V gene lookup returns CDR1 SGHRS and CDR2 YFSETQ.

This chain joins TRBV27 and TRBJ2-5; 9 bases match TRBD1. The CDR3 is made up of 13 amino acids. Looked up from germline, CDR1 is MNHEY and CDR2 is SMNVEV (reference sequence). The V and J ends lost 5 bases and 6 bases, in that order; junction bases with no gene match: 4. The CDR3 here is CASSPTGGKTQYF. The CDR3 bases are TGTGCCAGCAGTCCGACAGGGGGGAAGACCCAGTACTTC.

The chain recombines TRBV6-5 with TRBJ1-2, with 7 bases identical to TRBD1. J was trimmed by 5 bases and V by 4 bases; bases with no gene match: 7. The CDR3 totals 14 residues. Germline CDR1 and CDR2: MNHEY and SVGAGI. CDR3 sequence reads: CASSFAGTAYGYTF. The DNA of the CDR3 is TGTGCCAGCAGTTTCGCCGGGACAGCTTATGGCTACACCTTC.

This clone was detected a few times. This sequence joins TRBV7-9 and TRBJ1-2; 8 bases are shared with TRBD1. The CDR3 loop spans 16 amino acids. Losses at the gene ends were 3 bases for V and 8 bases for J; bases not matched to a gene: 14. Germline V gene data show CDR1 as SEHNR and CDR2 as FQNEAQ (reference sequence). The CDR3 coding sequence is TGTGCCAGCAGCTTCTCTGTTGGGCAGGGGGCCTTCGGCTACACCTTC. This encodes CASSFSVGQGAFGYTF.

This clone was seen a few times. This chain connects TRBV7-2 to TRBJ1-6, with 12 bases identical to TRBD1. CDR3 size: 13 residues. V dropped 5 bases and J dropped 12; count of bases not matched to a gene: 2. The V gene's germline CDR1 is SGHTA and CDR2 FQGNSA. The CDR3 loop is CASSRDRGQPLHF. The CDR3, as DNA: TGTGCCAGCAGCCGGGACAGGGGGCAACCCCTCCACTTT.